Listed below are T cell receptor beta chains from one sample, sequenced in a study of T cell responses to AZD1222 COVID-19 vaccine. Assay used: immunoSEQ multiplex PCR; TCRdb lists only in-frame clones, some missing. The sample holds more than 95,000 clones, 92% seen once. The sample in question was peripheral blood, obtained on day 0 of AZD1222 vaccination. These receptors were collected from an adult in good health. CDR3s include the opening cysteine and the closing phenylalanine or tryptophan. Fields, in order: J gene, D gene, CDR3 length, clone size, V gene, CDR3 DNA, CDR3 protein. The D gene is left open where the match is weak. Clone size is not always given. Where it is, it says once, few, many or a class for expanded clones.

J: TRBJ2-5
D: -
length: 14
size: -
V: TRBV5-1
DNA: TGCGCCAGCAGCTTGTGGAACACGGGGGAGACCCAGTACTTC
CDR3: CASSLWNTGETQYF

J: TRBJ1-2
D: TRBD1
length: 13
size: -
V: TRBV5-6
DNA: TGTGCCAGCAGCTTAGGGGGCAACTATGGCTACACCTTC
CDR3: CASSLGGNYGYTF

J: TRBJ2-3
D: -
length: 13
size: once
V: TRBV9
DNA: TGTGCCAGCAGCGTTTCGAGCACAGATACGCAGTATTTT
CDR3: CASSVSSTDTQYF

J: TRBJ2-7
D: -
length: 15
size: -
V: TRBV15
DNA: TGTGCCACCAGTGGATGGGGCCATGGAACCTACGAGCAGTACTTC
CDR3: CATSGWGHGTYEQYF

J: TRBJ2-7
D: TRBD1
length: 17
size: -
V: TRBV4-1
DNA: TGCGCCAGCAGCCAAGACGGTGGGTGGCAGGGGGCTTACGAGCAGTACTTC
CDR3: CASSQDGGWQGAYEQYF

J: TRBJ2-3
D: TRBD2
length: 16
size: -
V: TRBV19
DNA: TGTGCCAGTAGTATGGGACTAGCGAAAGTCACAGATACGCAGTATTTT
CDR3: CASSMGLAKVTDTQYF

J: TRBJ1-2
D: -
length: 14
size: -
V: TRBV4-1
DNA: TGCGCCAGCAGCCAACCTACAGCTAACTATGGCTACACCTTC
CDR3: CASSQPTANYGYTF

J: TRBJ1-2
D: -
length: 15
size: -
V: TRBV5-1
DNA: TGCGCCAGCAGCTTGGGCCATGCAGGCCCGGGGGGCTACACCTTC
CDR3: CASSLGHAGPGGYTF

J: TRBJ2-5
D: TRBD2
length: 16
size: -
V: TRBV25-1
DNA: TGTGCCAGCAGTGCTGGGACTAGCGGGAGGATGGAGACCCAGTACTTC
CDR3: CASSAGTSGRMETQYF

J: TRBJ2-7
D: -
length: 12
size: once
V: TRBV6-6
DNA: TGTGCCAGCACCCAGGGAAATCGCGAGCAGTACTTC
CDR3: CASTQGNREQYF

J: TRBJ2-1
D: -
length: 18
size: -
V: TRBV4-2
DNA: TGTGCCAGCAGCCAAGAGGGGGGGCTAGCGTCGCTCTACAATGAGCAGTTCTTC
CDR3: CASSQEGGLASLYNEQFF